The clone carrying this T cell receptor beta chain was seen just once. Its antigen is not known. The method was immunoSEQ multiplex PCR; TCRdb's version includes in-frame clones alone and lacks a portion of them. The sample has more than 80,000 clones; 88% are singletons. The data belong to a study of cytomegalovirus exposure and HLA in healthy donors. Study-wide findings and caveats: Cytomegalovirus status, reportedly, was diagnosed with high specificity and sensitivity by the classifier. A list of about 160 TCR beta chains associated with cytomegalovirus was given.

CDR1 MNHEY and CDR2 SMNVEV come from the germline V gene (reference sequence). The V and J ends lost 6 bases and 4 bases, in that order; junction bases with no gene match: 12. The CDR3 sequence is 16 residues long. The donors were part of the validation cohort of roughly 110 subjects. That cohort was separate from the first cohort, which comprised under 750 subjects. The source material was PBMCs. The clonotype originates from a woman under 30 in good health and CMV-seropositive. V usage is TRBV27 and J usage is TRBJ1-5, with 7 bases identical to TRBD1. CDR3 in amino acids: CASRPGRDSRNQPQHF. In DNA, the CDR3 is TGTGCCAGCAGACCTGGCCGGGACAGCCGTAATCAGCCCCAGCATTTT.